This T cell receptor beta chain was identified during a study of CD8+CD57+ T cells in acquired aplastic anemia. TCR beta VDJ and CDR3 were profiled, and genomic DNA was the template. TCRdb redid the calling of the reads with MiXCR, one entry per CDR3 protein. The data hold 150,000 to 200,000 distinct CDR3 sequences, with approximately 48% observed a single time. It was patients with CD8+CD57+ cell expansion by flow cytometry who were chosen for sequencing. Germline-derived CDR1 and CDR2 are SGHAT and FQDESV (reference sequence). V dropped 1 base and J dropped 2; count of bases not matched to a gene: 3. The CDR3 consists of 15 residues.

The sequenced sample was sorted CD4+, CD8+, or CD8+CD57+ T cells (not recorded which) from PBMCs. The chain employs TRBV11-1 and TRBJ2-3; 7 bases fit TRBD2. The source is a human donor with aplastic anemia. The CDR3 loop is CASSLGDYPTDTQYF. In DNA form, the CDR3 reads TGTGCCAGCAGCTTAGGGGACTACCCCACAGATACGCAGTATTTT.